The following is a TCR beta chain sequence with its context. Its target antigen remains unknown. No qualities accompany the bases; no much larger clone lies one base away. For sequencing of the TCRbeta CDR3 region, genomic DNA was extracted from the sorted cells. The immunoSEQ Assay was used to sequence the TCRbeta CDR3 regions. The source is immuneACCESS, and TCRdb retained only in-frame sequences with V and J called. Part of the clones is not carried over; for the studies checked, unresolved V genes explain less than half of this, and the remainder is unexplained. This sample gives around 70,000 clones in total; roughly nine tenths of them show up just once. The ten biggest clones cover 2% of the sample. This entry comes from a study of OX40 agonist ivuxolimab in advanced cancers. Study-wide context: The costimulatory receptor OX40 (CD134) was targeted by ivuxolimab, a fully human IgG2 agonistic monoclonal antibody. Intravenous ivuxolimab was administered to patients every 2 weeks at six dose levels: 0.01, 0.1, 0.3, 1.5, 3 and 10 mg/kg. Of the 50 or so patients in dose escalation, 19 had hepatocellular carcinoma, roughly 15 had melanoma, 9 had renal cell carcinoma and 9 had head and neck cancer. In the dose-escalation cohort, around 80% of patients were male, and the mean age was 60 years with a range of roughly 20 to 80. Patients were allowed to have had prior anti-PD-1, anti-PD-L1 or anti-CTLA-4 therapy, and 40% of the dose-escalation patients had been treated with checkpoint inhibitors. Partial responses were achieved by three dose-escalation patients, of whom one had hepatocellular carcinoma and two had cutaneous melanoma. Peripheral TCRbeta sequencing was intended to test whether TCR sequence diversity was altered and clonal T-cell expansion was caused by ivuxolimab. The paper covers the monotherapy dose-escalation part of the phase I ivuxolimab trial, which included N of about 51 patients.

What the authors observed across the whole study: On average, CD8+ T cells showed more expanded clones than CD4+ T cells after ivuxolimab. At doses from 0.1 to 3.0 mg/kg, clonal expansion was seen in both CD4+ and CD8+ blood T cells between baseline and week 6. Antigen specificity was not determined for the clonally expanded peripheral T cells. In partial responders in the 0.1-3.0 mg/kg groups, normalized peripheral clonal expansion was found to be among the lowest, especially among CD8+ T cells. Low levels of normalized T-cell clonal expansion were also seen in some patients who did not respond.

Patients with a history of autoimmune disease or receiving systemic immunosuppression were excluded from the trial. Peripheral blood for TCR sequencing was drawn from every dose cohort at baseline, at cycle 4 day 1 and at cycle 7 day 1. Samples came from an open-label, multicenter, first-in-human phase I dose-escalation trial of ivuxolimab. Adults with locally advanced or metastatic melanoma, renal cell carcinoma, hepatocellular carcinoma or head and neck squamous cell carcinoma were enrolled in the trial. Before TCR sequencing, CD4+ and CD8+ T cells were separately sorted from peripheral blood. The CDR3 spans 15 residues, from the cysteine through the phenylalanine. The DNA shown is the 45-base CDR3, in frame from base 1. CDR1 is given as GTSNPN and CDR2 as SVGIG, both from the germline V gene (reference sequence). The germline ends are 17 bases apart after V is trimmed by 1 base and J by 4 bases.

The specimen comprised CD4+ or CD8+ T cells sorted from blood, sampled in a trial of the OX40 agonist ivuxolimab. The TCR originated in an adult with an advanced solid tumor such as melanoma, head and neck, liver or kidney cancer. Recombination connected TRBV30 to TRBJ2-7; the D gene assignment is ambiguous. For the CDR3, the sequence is CAWSEDRAQPYEQYF. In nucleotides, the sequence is TGTGCCTGGAGTGAAGACCGGGCCCAACCATACGAGCAGTACTTC.